The clone carrying this T cell receptor (beta chain) was picked up a small number of times. TCRdb re-called the RT-PCR reads with MiXCR, one entry per CDR3 protein. The table lists about 680,000 distinct CDR3 sequences, approximately 14% of them singletons. The CDR3 runs 22 residues. V was shortened by 3 bases and J by 2 bases, with 32 bases between the two germline ends. Germline CDR1 is WNHNN and CDR2 is SYGVQD (reference sequence). The rearrangement joins TRBV10-1 to TRBJ2-1; TRBD2 might be the D (6 bases). Material for sequencing was memory CD4+ T cells from blood. The TCR originated in a female donor in good health, serving as a healthy control. This CDR3 is CASSEVAGPLGSFIRAYNEQFF. The CDR3 nucleotides are TGCGCCAGCAGTGAAGTTGCGGGGCCCCTTGGTAGCTTTATTAGGGCCTACAATGAGCAGTTCTTC.